This T cell receptor beta chain emerged from a study of control samples from healthy donors and cancer patients. Per the germline V gene, CDR1 is GTSNPN and CDR2 is SVGIG (reference sequence). Trimming pared 3 bases from V and 0 bases from J, leaving 14 bases between. The CDR3 is 15 amino acids. The repertoire was sequenced with immunoSEQ multiplex PCR; TCRdb's copy has only in-frame clones and lacks some. The sample has 100,000 or so clones; approximately 89% are singletons. Specimen: blood. This clonotype was obtained from a woman younger than 45 in good health. The chain couples TRBV30 to TRBJ1-1; D unclear. CDR3 nucleotide sequence: TGTGCCTGGAGCTCCGGGCGGTACATGAACACTGAAGCTTTCTTT. Translating gives CAWSSGRYMNTEAFF.